A single sample gave rise to the 18 T cell receptor beta chains below, sequenced in a study of blood T cell repertoires in COVID-19. Sequencing used immunoSEQ multiplex PCR; TCRdb keeps in-frame clones, though not all of them. The top ten hold roughly 4% of the sample, which has roughly 280,000 clones, 70% to 90% seen once. Sequenced sample: PBMCs or T cells enriched from blood (not recorded which). These receptor sequences come from a young woman with acute COVID-19.

The chain carries TRBV6-5 and TRBJ2-7; TRBD1 matches 7 bases. The ends lost 6 bases at V and 1 base at J; junction bases unmatched: 3. Germline values: CDR1 MNHEY, CDR2 SVGAGI. This CDR3 region has 13 residues. CDR3 residues: CASRAGGSYEQYF. As DNA, the CDR3 is TGTGCCAGCAGAGCAGGGGGATCCTACGAGCAGTACTTC.

This chain uses TRBV5-5 with TRBJ2-1; 10 bases are shared with TRBD2. V lost 2 bases, J lost 4 bases, and 18 bases stayed unmatched. Germline V gene data show CDR1 as SGHKS and CDR2 as YYEKEE (reference sequence). This CDR3 region has 20 residues. The CDR3 DNA sequence: TGTGCCAGCAGCTTAACGCCACAGCTAGCGGGGGTGGCCCTTTACAATGAGCAGTTCTTC. It yields the protein CASSLTPQLAGVALYNEQFF.

This chain links TRBV6-1 with TRBJ1-6; D might be TRBD1 (5 bases). Deletions cut 3 bases from V and 6 bases from J, with 6 bases between. The germline V gene has CDR1 MNHNS and CDR2 SASEGT. This CDR3 has 13 amino acids. The chain's CDR3 is CASSDRVNSPLHF. DNA of the CDR3: TGTGCCAGCAGTGACAGGGTTAATTCACCCCTCCACTTT.

This sequence joins TRBV18 and TRBJ2-1; 7 bases line up with TRBD2. Trimming at V came to 6 bases and at J to 6 bases, leaving 8 bases not matched to a gene. This CDR3 is 14 amino acids long. Germline-derived CDR1 and CDR2 are KGHSH and LQKENI. In DNA, the CDR3 is TGTGCCAGCTCTCGAAGCGGGACGGGCAATGAGCAGTTCTTC. This sequence encodes CASSRSGTGNEQFF.

The chain carries TRBV7-8 and TRBJ2-7; TRBD2 agrees at 13 bases. CDR3 length equals 17 residues. Germline V CDR1 and CDR2: SGHVS, FQNEAQ. V shed 1 base, J shed 0 bases, and the junction held 3 bases outside the gene matches. CDR3 amino acids: CASSLGTSGSYSYEQYF. The CDR3 nucleotides are TGTGCCAGCAGCTTAGGGACTAGCGGGAGTTACTCCTACGAGCAGTACTTC.

Written as DNA, the CDR3 is TGTGCCAGCAGCTTGACGGACACTACGGGCGAGCAGTACTTC. Translated: CASSLTDTTGEQYF. This chain links TRBV7-8 with TRBJ2-7, with D possibly being TRBD1 (5 bases). V was trimmed by 3 bases and J by 6 bases, leaving 15 bases between them. This CDR3 contains 14 residues. The germline gives CDR1 SGHVS, CDR2 FQNEAQ.

The count of this clone is one. The rearrangement uses TRBV7-9 and TRBJ2-5, with 7 bases lining up with TRBD1. The CDR3 consists of 14 residues. The junction had 5 bases not matched to a gene; V was cut back by 2 bases and J by 5 bases. CDR1 SEHNR and CDR2 FQNEAQ come from the germline V gene (reference sequence). CDR3 in amino acids: CASSLQGVRETQYF. The CDR3 DNA is TGTGCCAGCAGCTTACAGGGGGTCCGGGAGACCCAGTACTTC.

This sequence joins TRBV12-3 or TRBV12-4 and TRBJ1-2; no firm D call. Trimming stripped 4 bases from V and 8 bases from J, with 11 bases between. This CDR3 has 12 amino acids. The CDR3 here is CASSSNARGYTF. CDR3 coding DNA: TGTGCCAGCAGTTCGAATGCCAGAGGCTACACCTTC.

This clone was seen once. The chain carries TRBV28 and TRBJ2-2, with TRBD2 identical over 7 bases. This CDR3 contains 15 residues. CDR1 and CDR2 (germline): MDHEN, SYDVKM. V was pared by 4 bases and J by 5 bases, with 7 bases of the junction left unmatched. The DNA for the CDR3 is TGTGCCAGCAGTTGGGGGGAGGGGCCTACCGGGGAGCTGTTTTTT. Translation gives CASSWGEGPTGELFF.

The rearrangement uses TRBV28 and TRBJ1-1; D might be TRBD1 (5 bases). The germline V gene encodes CDR1 MDHEN and CDR2 SYDVKM. This CDR3 region has 14 residues. Trimming pared 3 bases from V and 3 bases from J, leaving 11 bases between. CDR3 in amino acids: CASSFFGGYTEAFF. CDR3 nucleotide sequence: TGTGCCAGCAGTTTTTTCGGGGGATACACTGAAGCTTTCTTT. The full variable domain, its missing parts supplied by reference TRBV28 and TRBJ1-1, is DVKVTQSSRYLVKRTGEKVFLECVQDMDHENMFWYRQDPGLGLRLIYFSYDVKMKEKGDIPEGYSVSREKKERFSLILESASTNQTSMYLCASSFFGGYTEAFFGQGTRLTVV.

The rearrangement joins TRBV28 to TRBJ2-2, with D tentatively TRBD1 (5 bases). The CDR3 is made up of 16 amino acids. Per the germline V gene, CDR1 is MDHEN and CDR2 is SYDVKM. Trimming left V 7 bases short and J 3 bases short, with 18 bases between. The CDR3 region has the DNA TGTGCCAGCATTCCCCAAGGGGCGCTGGACACCGGGGAGCTGTTTTTT. Its translation: CASIPQGALDTGELFF.

The chain links TRBV7-8 to TRBJ2-3; 13 bases match TRBD2. The CDR3 extends over 21 amino acids. In germline, CDR1 is SGHVS, CDR2 FQNEAQ. Losses at the gene ends were 1 base for V and 4 bases for J; bases not matched to a gene: 17. The chain's CDR3 is CASSLVGTSGRAVYSSDTQYF. CDR3 sequence (DNA): TGTGCCAGCAGCTTAGTCGGAACTAGCGGGAGGGCCGTCTATTCCTCAGATACGCAGTATTTT.

The V call is TRBV7-6, the J call TRBJ2-1; 8 positions agree with TRBD2. The ends lost 0 bases at V and 4 bases at J; junction bases unmatched: 8. CDR3 length: 17 amino acids. Germline lookup yields CDR1 SGHVS and CDR2 FNYEAQ. Here the CDR3 DNA reads TGTGCCAGCAGCTTAGCACCACTAGCGGCCGAATACAATGAGCAGTTCTTC. Protein product: CASSLAPLAAEYNEQFF. The full variable domain, rest sourced from reference TRBV7-6 and TRBJ2-1, is GAGVSQSPRYKVTKRGQDVALRCDPISGHVSLYWYRQALGQGPEFLTYFNYEAQQDKSGLPNDRFSAERPEGSISTLTIQRTEQRDSAMYRCASSLAPLAAEYNEQFFGPGTRLTVL.

The J gene is TRBJ2-6, the V gene TRBV10-3; TRBD1 might be the D (6 bases). The CDR3 is made up of 13 amino acids. Germline CDR1 and CDR2: ENHRY and SYGVKD. Trimming pared 8 bases from V and 4 bases from J, leaving 9 bases between. The CDR3 DNA sequence: TGTGCCATCCTGGGGGCCGGGGCCAACGTCCTGACTTTC. Amino acid sequence: CAILGAGANVLTF.

The chain uses TRBV4-1 and TRBJ1-4; D may be TRBD1 (5 bases). The CDR3 totals 15 residues. The germline V gene has CDR1 MGHRA and CDR2 YSYEKL. Trimming shortened V by 4 bases and J by 8 bases, and 17 bases separated the two germline ends. The CDR3 coding sequence is TGCGCCAGCAGCCCGCTTGGCAGGGCAGACGAAAAACTGTTTTTT. Translating it yields CASSPLGRADEKLFF.

The rearrangement joins TRBV3-1 (or the pseudogene TRBV3-2) to TRBJ2-1; weak D call: TRBD1 (5 bases). V was cut by 1 base and J by 3 bases, with 10 bases left in between. CDR3 length: 15 amino acids. Per the germline V gene, CDR1 is LGHDT and CDR2 is YNNKEL (reference sequence). CDR3 residues: CASSQVGALYNEQFF. The CDR3 DNA follows: TGTGCCAGCAGCCAAGTAGGGGCCCTCTACAATGAGCAGTTCTTC.

The chain couples TRBV28 to TRBJ2-1; 12 bases agree with TRBD2. Trimming cost V 4 bases and J 15 bases; bases outside gene matches: 7. Germline CDR1 MDHEN, CDR2 SYDVKM. This CDR3 contains 13 residues. Here the CDR3 DNA reads TGTGCCAGCAGTTACCTAGCGGGAGGGGATCCGTTCTTC. Its protein is CASSYLAGGDPFF.

The chain combines TRBV18 with TRBJ2-1; a possible D gene is TRBD1 (6 bases). Trimming took off 2 bases at V and 3 bases at J, with 14 bases between the two ends. The CDR3 has 16 amino acids. Germline CDR1 and CDR2: KGHSH and LQKENI. The DNA for the CDR3 is TGTGCCAGCTCACCAGCGACAGGTACCGTCTACAATGAGCAGTTCTTC. Translation gives CASSPATGTVYNEQFF. Complete variable domain (other parts from reference TRBV18 and TRBJ2-1): NAGVMQNPRHLVRRRGQEARLRCSPMKGHSHVYWYRQLPEEGLKFMVYLQKENIIDESGMPKERFSAEFPKEGPSILRIQQVVRGDSAAYFCASSPATGTVYNEQFFGPGTRLTVL.